This TCR beta chain was profiled in a study of T cell responses to AZD1222 COVID-19 vaccine. Assay: immunoSEQ multiplex PCR; the TCRdb copy retains only in-frame clones and omits some. Of roughly 160,000 clones in the sample, about 91% were seen once. The germline V gene encodes CDR1 SGHTA and CDR2 FQGTGA. Trimming took 10 bases from V and 4 from J; bases not matched to a gene: 11. The CDR3 covers 15 residues. The material sequenced was peripheral blood, taken on day 0 of MenACWY control vaccination. This chain connects TRBV7-3 to TRBJ2-1, with 9 bases aligning to TRBD2. The receptor's source is an adult in good health. Here the CDR3 reads CATQRTSGPYNEQFF. The CDR3 DNA follows: TGTGCCACCCAGCGAACTAGCGGGCCATACAATGAGCAGTTCTTC.